This entry lists 6 T cell receptor beta chains sequenced from one sample in a study of tumor-infiltrating lymphocytes in primary liver carcinoma (dated by TCRdb to about 2017). TRIzol reagent was used to extract blood RNA from unsorted whole blood, while the DNeasy Blood & Tissue kit provided the germline DNA. The reads were generated on an Illumina HiSeq 2500. Using a constant-region primer and ProtoScript II reverse transcriptase, TCRbeta-specific cDNA was reverse-transcribed from about 540 ng total RNA. Construction of the TCRbeta libraries relied on three nested rounds of multiplex PCR, following a slightly modified ARM-PCR procedure. Multiplex TRBV1-TRBV30 forward primers and a Cbeta reverse primer were used in the first two PCR rounds, each of which was run for approximately 9 cycles. TCRdb reprocessed the public reads (quality trimming at Q25 with fastp, clone calling with MiXCR) and kept in-frame beta chains. Rows merge per CDR3 protein into single entries with the most common DNA and genes. The sample contains fewer than 350,000 distinct CDR3 sequences, 65% of them found a single time. The ten largest clones add up to roughly 9% of the sample.

Sequencing was performed on peripheral blood. Source of these receptors: a man aged 35-49 years with primary liver carcinoma and hepatitis B virus infection.

Notes on this clonotype: With a much larger clone just one base away, this may be a read error. The CDR3 end shows no conserved phenylalanine or tryptophan, and so a read error is likely. The V call is TRBV4-1, the J call TRBJ2-1; D is unclear. Trimming removed 3 bases at V and 5 bases at J, with 5 bases between. Germline CDR1 reads MGHRA; CDR2 reads YSYEKL. The length of the CDR3 is 12 residues. Here the CDR3 DNA reads TGCGCCAGCAGCCATAACGACAATGAGCAGTTCTCC. This encodes CASSHNDNEQFS.

For this clonotype: A much more abundant neighbour one base away suggests this may be a read error. The chain links TRBV6-1 to TRBJ2-3; TRBD2 matches at 8 bases. From germline, CDR1 is MNHNS and CDR2 SASEGT. The CDR3 covers 15 residues. The DNA of the CDR3 is TGTGGCAGCAGTTGGGCTAGCGGGTCGGTGGGTACGCAGTATTTT. Translation: CGSSWASGSVGTQYF.

Comment on this clonotype: A much larger clone sits a single nucleotide away, making a read error possible. The chain employs TRBV6-2 or TRBV6-3 and TRBJ2-3; no clear D. The CDR3 extends over 13 amino acids. Trimming removed 4 bases at V and 4 bases at J, with 9 bases between. Germline V gene data show CDR1 as MNHEY and CDR2 as SVGEGT. Here the CDR3 reads CASSSPNADTQYF. DNA of the CDR3: TGTGCCAGCAGTTCCCCTAACGCAGATACGCAGTATTTT.

This chain links TRBV5-4 with TRBJ2-7, with 7 positions matching TRBD1. Germline CDR1 and CDR2: SGHNT and YYREEE (reference sequence). V was clipped by 0 bases and J by 2 bases; unmatched bases: 2. This CDR3 is 14 amino acids long. The CDR3 DNA reads as TGTGCCAGCAGCTTGGGGACAGGACCCTACGAGCAGTACTTC. It yields the protein CASSLGTGPYEQYF. Full variable domain (missing parts from reference TRBV5-4 and TRBJ2-7): ETGVTQSPTHLIKTRGQQVTLRCSSQSGHNTVSWYQQALGQGPQFIFQYYREEENGRGNFPPRFSGLQFPNYSSELNVNALELDDSALYLCASSLGTGPYEQYFGPGTRLTVT.

The chain carries TRBV5-6 and TRBJ2-3; no clear D. CDR3 length: 15 residues. Germline-derived CDR1 and CDR2 are SGHDT and YYEEEE. Trimming removed 1 base at V and 3 bases at J, with 12 bases between. The CDR3: CASSLLARGTDTQYF. As DNA, the CDR3 is TGTGCCAGCAGCTTGTTGGCGAGAGGAACAGATACGCAGTATTTT. The full variable domain, its missing parts supplied by reference TRBV5-6 and TRBJ2-3, is DAGVTQSPTHLIKTRGQQVTLRCSPKSGHDTVSWYQQALGQGPQFIFQYYEEEERQRGNFPDRFSGHQFPNYSSELNVNALLLGDSALYLCASSLLARGTDTQYFGPGTRLTVL.

A word on this clonotype: The CDR3 ends on some other residue instead of the conserved phenylalanine or tryptophan, so this is likely a read error. The chain employs TRBV11-2 and TRBJ2-2, with 8 bases matching TRBD2. The ends lost 5 bases at V and 12 bases at J; junction bases unmatched: 11. There are 14 residues in the CDR3. The germline gives CDR1 SGHAT, CDR2 FQNNGV. The CDR3 nucleotides read TGTGCCAGCAGCCCCCGCCCGGGAGGGGGGCAGCTGTTTTCT. Translating gives CASSPRPGGGQLFS.